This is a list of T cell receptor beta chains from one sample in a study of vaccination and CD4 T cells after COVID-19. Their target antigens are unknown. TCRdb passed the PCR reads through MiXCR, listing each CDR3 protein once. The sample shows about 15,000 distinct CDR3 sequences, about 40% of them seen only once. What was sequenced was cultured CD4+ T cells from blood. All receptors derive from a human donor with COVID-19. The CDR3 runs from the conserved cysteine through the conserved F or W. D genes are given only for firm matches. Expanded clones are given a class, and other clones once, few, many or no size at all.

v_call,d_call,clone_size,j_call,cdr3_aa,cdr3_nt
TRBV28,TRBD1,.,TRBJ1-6,CASSLMAGGLDNSPLHF,TGTGCCAGCAGTTTAATGGCAGGGGGCTTGGATAATTCACCCCTCCACTTT
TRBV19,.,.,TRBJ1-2,CASSTTENYGYTF,TGTGCCAGTAGTACGACAGAAAACTATGGCTACACCTTC
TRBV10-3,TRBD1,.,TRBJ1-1,CAISANDRANTEAFF,TGTGCCATCAGTGCGAACGACAGGGCGAACACTGAAGCTTTCTTT
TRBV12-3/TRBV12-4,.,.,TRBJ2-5,CASSYSGSSETQYF,TGTGCCAGCAGTTACTCAGGGAGCTCCGAGACCCAGTACTTC
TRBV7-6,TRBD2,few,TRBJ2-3,CASSLVGGGVDTQYF,TGTGCCAGCAGCTTAGTTGGCGGGGGGGTAGATACGCAGTATTTT
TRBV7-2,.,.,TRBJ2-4,CASTPRSGEAKNIQYF,TGTGCCAGCACCCCTAGATCAGGGGAAGCCAAAAACATTCAGTACTTC
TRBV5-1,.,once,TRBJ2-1,CASSLEGGSYNEQFF,TGCGCCAGCAGCTTGGAAGGGGGCTCCTACAATGAGCAGTTCTTC
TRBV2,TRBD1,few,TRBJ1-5,CASSLGTGVSQPQHF,TGTGCCAGCAGTCTCGGGACAGGGGTCAGTCAGCCCCAGCATTTT
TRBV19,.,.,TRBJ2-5,CASSTGPEVETQYF,TGTGCCAGTAGTACGGGTCCAGAGGTAGAGACCCAGTACTTC
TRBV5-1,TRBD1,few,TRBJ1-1,CASSLAGDRGTEAFF,TGCGCCAGCAGCTTGGCCGGGGACAGGGGTACTGAAGCTTTCTTT
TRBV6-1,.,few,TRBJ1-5,CASSPEGPQHF,TGTGCCAGCAGCCCCGAGGGGCCCCAGCATTTT
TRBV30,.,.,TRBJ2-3,CAWSVTGLDTQYF,TGTGCCTGGAGTGTGACCGGATTAGATACGCAGTATTTT
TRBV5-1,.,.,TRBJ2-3,CASSLADGGDTQYF,TGCGCCAGCAGCTTGGCCGATGGTGGAGATACGCAGTATTTT
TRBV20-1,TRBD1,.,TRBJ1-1,CSRKGGPTEAFF,TGCAGTCGGAAAGGGGGCCCCACTGAAGCTTTCTTT
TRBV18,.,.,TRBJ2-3,CASSPADTQYF,TGTGCCAGCTCACCAGCAGATACGCAGTATTTT
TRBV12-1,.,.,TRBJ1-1,CARGGNTEAFF,TGTGCCAGGGGCGGTAACACTGAAGCTTTCTTT
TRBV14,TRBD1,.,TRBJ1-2,CASSQGRQGTYGYTF,TGTGCCAGCAGCCAAGGAAGACAGGGAACCTATGGCTACACCTTC
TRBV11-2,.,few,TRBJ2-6,CASSSWGRSGANVLTF,TGTGCCAGCAGTTCGTGGGGCCGCTCTGGGGCCAACGTCCTGACTTTC
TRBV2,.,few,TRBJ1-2,CASSGQVANYGYTF,TGTGCCAGCAGTGGACAGGTAGCCAACTATGGCTACACCTTC
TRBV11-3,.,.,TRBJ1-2,CASSLDLEGRELF,TGTGCCAGCAGCTTAGATCTGGAGGGAAGAGAGCTCTTC
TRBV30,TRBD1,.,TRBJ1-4,CAWSTRGEKLFF,TGTGCCTGGAGTACCAGGGGGGAAAAACTGTTTTTT
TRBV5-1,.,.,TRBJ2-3,CATARETGTDTQYF,TGCGCCACTGCGCGGGAAACCGGCACAGATACGCAGTATTTT
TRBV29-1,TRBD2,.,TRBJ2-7,CSVAGGTYEQYF,TGCAGCGTCGCGGGGGGGACCTACGAGCAGTACTTC
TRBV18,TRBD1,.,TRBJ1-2,CASSPAMDRPNYGYTF,TGTGCCAGCTCACCAGCGATGGACAGGCCTAACTATGGCTACACCTTC
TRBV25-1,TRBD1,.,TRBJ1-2,CASSDRQGALYGYTF,TGTGCCAGCAGTGACCGACAGGGAGCCCTCTATGGCTACACCTTC
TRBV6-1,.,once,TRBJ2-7,CASIGGAGGTGEQYF,TGTGCCAGCATTGGGGGTGCAGGTGGGACGGGCGAGCAGTACTTC
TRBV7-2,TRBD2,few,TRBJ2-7,CASSSTSGGNYEQYF,TGTGCCAGCAGCTCAACTAGCGGGGGGAACTACGAGCAGTACTTC
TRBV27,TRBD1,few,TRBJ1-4,CASSLTGAANEKLFF,TGTGCCAGCAGTTTGACAGGGGCGGCTAATGAAAAACTGTTTTTT
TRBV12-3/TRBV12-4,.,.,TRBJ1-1,CASSSYGRHEAFF,TGTGCCAGCAGTTCTTATGGAAGGCATGAAGCTTTCTTT
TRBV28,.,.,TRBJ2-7,CASSVQPGVHEQYF,TGTGCCAGCAGCGTACAGCCTGGAGTCCACGAGCAGTACTTC
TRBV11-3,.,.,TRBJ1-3,CASSPGTPSGNTIYF,TGTGCCAGCAGCCCCGGAACTCCCTCTGGAAACACCATATATTTT
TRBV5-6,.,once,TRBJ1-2,CASSTGPANYGYTF,TGTGCCAGCAGCACGGGACCAGCTAACTATGGCTACACCTTC
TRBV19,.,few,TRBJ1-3,CASRKQGSGNTIYF,TGTGCCAGTAGGAAGCAAGGCTCTGGAAACACCATATATTTT
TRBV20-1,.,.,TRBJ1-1,CSARPQRAAFF,TGCAGTGCTAGACCACAGCGGGCAGCTTTCTTT
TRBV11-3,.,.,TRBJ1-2,CASSLEPWPANF,TGTGCCAGCAGCTTAGAACCCTGGCCAGCAAACTTC
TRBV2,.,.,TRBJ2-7,CASTRQGGTYEQYF,TGTGCCAGCACCAGGCAGGGGGGGACCTACGAGCAGTACTTC
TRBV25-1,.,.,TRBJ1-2,CASTDKGYGYTF,TGTGCCAGCACCGATAAGGGCTATGGCTACACCTTC
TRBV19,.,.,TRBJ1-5,CASWDSPSNQPQHF,TGTGCCAGTTGGGACTCCCCTAGCAATCAGCCCCAGCATTTT
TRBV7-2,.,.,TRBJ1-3,CASSLDSGSGNTVYF,TGTGCCAGCAGCTTAGATTCAGGATCTGGAAACACCGTATATTTT
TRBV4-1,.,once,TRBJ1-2,CASSQDQGNYGYTF,TGCGCCAGCAGCCAAGATCAAGGGAACTATGGCTACACCTTC
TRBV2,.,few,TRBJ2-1,CASSSNYNEQFF,TGTGCCAGCAGTTCTAACTACAATGAGCAGTTCTTC
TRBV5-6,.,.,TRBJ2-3,CASSLARGETDTQYF,TGTGCCAGCAGCTTAGCCCGTGGGGAGACAGATACGCAGTATTTT
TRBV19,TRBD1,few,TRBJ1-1,CASSTTGMIMNTEAFF,TGTGCCAGTAGTACGACAGGGATGATCATGAACACTGAAGCTTTCTTT
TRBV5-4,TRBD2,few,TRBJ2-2,CASSLQGLAVNTGELFF,TGTGCCAGCAGCTTGCAAGGACTAGCGGTGAACACCGGGGAGCTGTTTTTT
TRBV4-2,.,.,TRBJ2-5,CASSQGEPQETQYF,TGTGCCAGCAGCCAAGGGGAGCCCCAAGAGACCCAGTACTTC
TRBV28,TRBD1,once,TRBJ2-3,CASKTGGTNSNQPQYF,TGTGCCAGCAAGACAGGGGGTACTAATAGCAATCAGCCCCAGTATTTT
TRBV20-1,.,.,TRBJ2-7,CSARFGAGSYEQYF,TGCAGTGCTAGATTCGGCGCAGGGTCCTACGAGCAGTACTTC
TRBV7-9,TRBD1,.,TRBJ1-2,CASTSGTGVGYTF,TGTGCCAGCACCTCAGGGACAGGGGTTGGCTACACCTTC
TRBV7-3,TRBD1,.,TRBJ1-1,CASSIGQGGTEAFF,TGTGCCAGCAGCATAGGACAGGGCGGCACTGAAGCTTTCTTT
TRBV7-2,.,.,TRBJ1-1,CASSSGRANTEAFF,TGTGCCAGCAGCTCGGGACGGGCTAACACTGAAGCTTTCTTT
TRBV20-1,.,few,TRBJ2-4,CSAESGTNIQYF,TGCAGTGCGGAATCAGGGACAAACATTCAGTACTTC
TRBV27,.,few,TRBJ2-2,CASSRTGPGELFF,TGTGCCAGCAGCCGCACAGGGCCCGGGGAGCTGTTTTTT
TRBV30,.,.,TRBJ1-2,CAWSVPNYGYTF,TGTGCCTGGAGTGTACCCAACTATGGCTACACCTTC
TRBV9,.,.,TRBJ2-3,CASSFRTDTQYF,TGTGCCAGCAGCTTCCGCACAGATACGCAGTATTTT
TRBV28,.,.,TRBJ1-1,CASSFEQGRGKFTEAFF,TGTGCCAGCAGTTTCGAGCAGGGTAGGGGGAAATTCACTGAAGCTTTCTTT
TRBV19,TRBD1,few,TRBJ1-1,CASSIDWLRTGRTEAFF,TGTGCCAGTAGTATAGATTGGTTGCGGACAGGGAGGACTGAAGCTTTCTTT
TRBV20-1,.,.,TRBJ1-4,CSATGGANEKLFF,TGCAGTGCTACCGGGGGGGCAAATGAAAAACTGTTTTTT
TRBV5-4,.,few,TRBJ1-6,CASSPERTTYNSPLHF,TGTGCCAGCAGCCCGGAGAGGACTACCTATAATTCACCCCTCCACTTT
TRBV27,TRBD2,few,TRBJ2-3,CASSDPGLATDTQYF,TGTGCCAGCAGTGACCCGGGACTAGCTACGGATACGCAGTATTTT
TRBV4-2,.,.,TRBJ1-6,CASSQDERTENSPLHF,TGTGCCAGCAGCCAAGATGAGAGGACAGAGAATTCACCCCTCCACTTT